A selection of T cell receptor beta chains follows, all from one sample in a study of Ad26.COV2.S vaccination and SARS-CoV-2 variants. Repertoires were generated with immunoSEQ multiplex PCR, while TCRdb's copy carries only in-frame clones and drops some. The table includes 350,000 to 550,000 clones, roughly nine tenths detected once. The specimen comprised peripheral blood, sampled in a trial of Ad26.COV2.S vaccine versus placebo. The receptors derive from a person aged 18 to 59 who received the Ad26.COV2.S COVID-19 vaccine or a placebo. CDR3s include the opening cysteine and the closing phenylalanine or tryptophan. The D gene is left open where the match is weak. Where a row states a size, it is once, few, many or the class of an expanded clone; other rows omit it.

v_call	j_call	clone_size	d_call	cdr3_nt	cdr3_aa
TRBV5-8	TRBJ2-3	NA	NA	TGTGCCAGCAGCTTGGGAGGGGGTCTAGGAGATACGCAGTATTTT	CASSLGGGLGDTQYF
TRBV5-8	TRBJ2-1	few	NA	TGTGCCAGCAGCCCCGGACCTTTCCTCAATGAGCAGTTCTTC	CASSPGPFLNEQFF
TRBV7-3	TRBJ2-3	NA	TRBD2	TGTGCCAGCAGCTTACGAGGGTTAGCGGGTACAGATACGCAGTATTTT	CASSLRGLAGTDTQYF
TRBV25-1	TRBJ1-1	NA	TRBD1	TGTGCCAGCAGTGACACGCGACAGGGGGCATCCCGGAACACTGAAGCTTTCTTT	CASSDTRQGASRNTEAFF
TRBV6-5	TRBJ1-1	NA	NA	TGTGCCAGCACAGGGTTCACTGAAGCTTTCTTT	CASTGFTEAFF
TRBV3-1/TRBV3-2	TRBJ2-3	NA	NA	TGTGCCAGCAGCCCAAGAGGCACAGATACGCAGTATTTT	CASSPRGTDTQYF
TRBV5-1	TRBJ2-1	NA	TRBD2	TGCGCCAGCAGATTAGCGGGACCCTACAATGAGCAGTTCTTC	CASRLAGPYNEQFF
TRBV4-3	TRBJ1-2	NA	NA	TGCGCCAGCAGCCAAGGGATGACGTTAGGGGACTATGGCTACACCTTC	CASSQGMTLGDYGYTF
TRBV7-2	TRBJ2-4	NA	NA	TGTGCCAGCAGCCCCCGATGTCGGCCTTCCGGGCCCCGGGGTAGCATTCAGTACTTC	CASSPRCRPSGPRGSIQYF
TRBV13	TRBJ1-2	NA	NA	TGTGCCAGCAGCTTAGGAACGGGAGTCTATGGCTACACCTTC	CASSLGTGVYGYTF
TRBV7-3	TRBJ1-1	NA	NA	TGTGCCAGCAGCCCACAGGGACCGGGCAACACTGAAGCTTTCTTT	CASSPQGPGNTEAFF
TRBV27	TRBJ2-3	NA	NA	TGTGCCAGCAGTAACGGGTGGGGTACGCAGTATTTT	CASSNGWGTQYF
TRBV5-1	TRBJ1-6	NA	TRBD1	TGCGCCAGCACCCGGGACAGGGGAGAGAACTCACCCCTCCACTTT	CASTRDRGENSPLHF
TRBV7-3	TRBJ2-1	NA	NA	TGTGCCAGCAGCTTAATCAATACTAGGGCGACCCTAGACAATGAGCAGTTCTTC	CASSLINTRATLDNEQFF
TRBV6-2/TRBV6-3	TRBJ2-5	NA	NA	TGTGCCAGCAGTTACGTGACTCAAGAGACCCAGTACTTC	CASSYVTQETQYF
TRBV20-1	TRBJ1-3	NA	NA	TGCAGTGCTAGTAGTAGGACGAACACCATATATTTT	CSASSRTNTIYF
TRBV7-2	TRBJ2-1	NA	NA	TGTGCCAGCAGCTTAGAACTAGCCGATGAGCAGTTCTTC	CASSLELADEQFF
TRBV10-3	TRBJ2-5	NA	NA	TGTGCCATCAGTGACAGGGGATCCCAAGAGACCCAGTACTTC	CAISDRGSQETQYF
TRBV7-9	TRBJ1-1	once	TRBD1	TGTGCCAGCAGCTTGGGACAGGGAGCTTTCTTT	CASSLGQGAFF
TRBV5-4	TRBJ2-2	NA	TRBD2	TGTGCCAGCAGCCCCGGAGGGAGCGGGAGTTACACCGGGGAGCTGTTTTTT	CASSPGGSGSYTGELFF
TRBV14	TRBJ2-2	few	NA	TGTGCCAGCAGCCAAGCTCGGCAGGCGAACACCGGGGAGCTGTTTTTT	CASSQARQANTGELFF
TRBV30	TRBJ2-7	NA	NA	TGTGCCTGGATGCTGGCAGGGGCCCACGAGCAGTACTTC	CAWMLAGAHEQYF
TRBV25-1	TRBJ2-5	NA	NA	TGTGCCAGCAGTGAATTAAGGGGGGCAGAGACCCAGTACTTC	CASSELRGAETQYF
TRBV15	TRBJ1-6	NA	NA	TGTGCCACCAGCAGAGAGTTGGGGGGTCATTCACCCCTCCACTTT	CATSRELGGHSPLHF
TRBV28	TRBJ2-7	once	NA	TGTGCCAGCAGTCCTAGCAGGTGGTTTCCTAGGTCCTACGAGCAGTACTTC	CASSPSRWFPRSYEQYF
TRBV28	TRBJ2-7	NA	NA	TGTGCCAGCAGTACAGGGATTTACGAGCAGTACTTC	CASSTGIYEQYF
TRBV12-3/TRBV12-4	TRBJ1-4	NA	NA	TGTGCCAGCAGTCTAGTAAATGAAAAACTGTTTTTT	CASSLVNEKLFF
TRBV6-6	TRBJ2-1	NA	TRBD1	TGTGCCAGCAGTTACTTACAGGGGGCCGGGTTCTTC	CASSYLQGAGFF
TRBV6-6	TRBJ1-5	NA	TRBD1	TGTGCCAGCAGTTGGGACCTACAGGGGAATCAGCCCCAGCATTTT	CASSWDLQGNQPQHF
TRBV4-3	TRBJ1-2	NA	TRBD1	TGCGCCAGCAGCCAAGATCCACAGGGGAGATCTGGCTACACCTTC	CASSQDPQGRSGYTF
TRBV7-6	TRBJ1-3	NA	NA	TGTGCCAGCAGCTTAGCGCCCGGGGGCAACACCATATATTTT	CASSLAPGGNTIYF
TRBV5-4	TRBJ2-3	NA	TRBD2	TGTGCCAGCAGCTTGACCCTAGCGGGGGGGCCGGGTACGCAGTATTTT	CASSLTLAGGPGTQYF
TRBV11-2	TRBJ2-3	once	NA	TGTGCCAGCAGCTTAGAGGATTTCAGTTTGGATACGCAGTATTTT	CASSLEDFSLDTQYF
TRBV5-1	TRBJ1-1	NA	TRBD1	TGCGCCAGCAGCATAGGGGACAGGGTAGACCCTGAAGCTTTCTTT	CASSIGDRVDPEAFF
TRBV6-2/TRBV6-3	TRBJ2-7	NA	NA	TGTGCCAGCAGTTACTCGATCAGGGAGGACTACGAGCAGTACTTC	CASSYSIREDYEQYF
TRBV29-1	TRBJ1-1	NA	NA	TGCAGCGTTTGGGGGGCTAGAACTGAAGCTTTCTTT	CSVWGARTEAFF
TRBV7-2	TRBJ2-1	NA	NA	TGTGCCAGCAGCTTTTGGGCCTACAATGAGCAGTTCTTC	CASSFWAYNEQFF
TRBV18	TRBJ1-2	NA	NA	TGTGCCAGCTCACCAGCCCTATACAGGGTCCGCGGCTATGGCTACACCTTC	CASSPALYRVRGYGYTF
TRBV6-6	TRBJ2-3	few	NA	TGTGCCAGCAGGACAGAGAGCACAGATACGCAGTATTTT	CASRTESTDTQYF
TRBV2	TRBJ2-2	NA	NA	TGTGCCAGCAGTGCGCGACAGATCACGAACACCGGGGAGCTGTTTTTT	CASSARQITNTGELFF
TRBV11-1	TRBJ2-3	NA	TRBD1	TGTGCCAGCAGTTCCCGACAGGGGGCACGAGATACGCAGTATTTT	CASSSRQGARDTQYF
TRBV18	TRBJ1-1	NA	NA	TGTGCCAGCTCACCGCGGTTGCCCACTGAAGCTTTCTTT	CASSPRLPTEAFF
TRBV4-2	TRBJ1-3	NA	NA	TGTGCCAGCAGCCAAGATCTAGGCAGGGAGAACACCATATATTTT	CASSQDLGRENTIYF
TRBV19	TRBJ2-1	NA	NA	TGTGCCAGCCTTTACTACAATGAGCAGTTCTTC	CASLYYNEQFF
TRBV6-5	TRBJ1-6	NA	NA	TGTGCCAGCAGTTCCCTGGGGGTAACGAGGGCACCCCTCCACTTT	CASSSLGVTRAPLHF
TRBV3-1/TRBV3-2	TRBJ2-3	once	NA	TGTGCCAGCAGTAAAGACAGTCTGACGCAGTATTTT	CASSKDSLTQYF
TRBV5-1	TRBJ2-1	NA	TRBD2	TGCGCCAGCAGCTTGGCGGCTAGCGGGGGGTTCAATGAGCAGTTCTTC	CASSLAASGGFNEQFF